The entry that follows covers one T cell receptor beta chain sequence. Its matching antigen is unknown. The record originates from a study of T cells after posttransplantation cyclophosphamide. Deletions cut 1 base from V and 7 bases from J, with 6 bases between. Germline V gene lookup returns CDR1 SGHRS and CDR2 YFSETQ. CDR3 size: 11 residues. Notes on the study in general: Donor CD8+ memory clones often dominated recipient blood repertoires at later times. Blood and skin or GI T cell repertoires showed limited TRB overlap.

Sequencing used immunoSEQ multiplex PCR; TCRdb keeps in-frame clones, though not all of them. The sample yields tens of thousands of clones, roughly nine tenths seen once. Material for sequencing was PBMCs. The V and J genes are TRBV5-1 and TRBJ2-7, with unresolved D. The TCR comes from a woman in her forties or fifties in good health and a related stem cell transplant donor. CDR3 protein: CASSLMEEQYF. CDR3 sequence (DNA): TGCGCCAGCAGCTTGATGGAGGAGCAGTACTTC.